This T cell receptor (beta chain) was observed in a study of CD8 T cells in Susac syndrome. An input of roughly 0.45 to 1 ug of RNA was subjected to reverse transcription using random hexamers. By means of immunoSEQ multiplex PCR, TCR beta CDR3 spanning 54 Vbeta and 13 Jbeta underwent amplification. TCRdb reprocessed the immunoSEQ multiplex PCR reads via MiXCR and lists one record per CDR3 protein. The sample holds roughly 330,000 distinct CDR3 sequences; 92% are singletons and the top ten take over 0.065%. Study results and caveats: As the study acknowledged, the number of individuals who were part of its TCR sequencing and HLA analysis was relatively small.

Concerning this clonotype: Its specificity is unknown.

Sequencing targeted TCR beta in T cells from blood (CD8+ and CD4+). Negative isolation yielded CD8+ and CD4+ T cells; FACS enriched TEMRA cells. Germline V gene lookup returns CDR1 DFQATT and CDR2 SNEGSKA (reference sequence). Trimming stripped 5 bases from V and 3 bases from J, with 29 bases between. This CDR3 is built from 18 residues. The clonotype was recovered from a human donor with multiple sclerosis. The specimen was CD4+ T cells from PBMCs. The chain combines TRBV20-1 with TRBJ2-7; weak D call: TRBD1 (7 bases). In nucleotides, the CDR3 is TGCAGTGCTGGAGGGGGGAGGTCGGCAGGTTGGGACAGCTACGAGCAGTACTTC. It translates to CSAGGGRSAGWDSYEQYF.